The 15 T cell receptor beta chains below come from one sample, sequenced in a study of blood T cell repertoires in COVID-19. TCRdb's copy holds only in-frame clones and misses some; the assay was immunoSEQ multiplex PCR. The repertoire consists of about 180,000 clones, with about 88% occurring once and the leading ten covering approximately 9%. Sequences were obtained from PBMCs or T cells enriched from blood (not recorded which). These TCRs come from a woman younger than 35 who had recovered from COVID-19.

This clone has at least ten counts. The genes are TRBV28 and TRBJ1-1; no clear D gene. With 6 bases removed from V and 8 bases from J, the gap between germline ends came to 10 bases. Germline V lookup: CDR1 MDHEN, CDR2 SYDVKM. The CDR3 covers 11 residues. CDR3 protein: CASSRGIEAFF. CDR3 nucleotides: TGTGCCAGCAGCCGAGGGATCGAAGCTTTCTTT. Together with reference TRBV28 and TRBJ1-1, the CDR3 gives the full variable domain: DVKVTQSSRYLVKRTGEKVFLECVQDMDHENMFWYRQDPGLGLRLIYFSYDVKMKEKGDIPEGYSVSREKKERFSLILESASTNQTSMYLCASSRGIEAFFGQGTRLTVV.

The chain carries TRBV27 and TRBJ2-3; D gene uncertain. CDR1 and CDR2 from the germline V gene are MNHEY and SMNVEV (reference sequence). V was cut by 5 bases and J by 6 bases, with 18 bases left in between. CDR3 size: 15 residues. The CDR3 DNA reads as TGTGCCAGCAGTGGCTTACAGAGCCCCAAGGATACGCAGTATTTT. Translated: CASSGLQSPKDTQYF.

The V gene is TRBV5-6, the J gene TRBJ2-7; the match to TRBD1 covers 7 bases. The CDR3 extends over 15 amino acids. V shed 4 bases, J shed 3 bases, and the junction held 10 bases outside the gene matches. In germline, CDR1 is SGHDT, CDR2 YYEEEE. DNA for the CDR3: TGTGCCAGCAGCGAATCCCTCAGGGGGTTCTACGAGCAGTACTTC. It is translated as CASSESLRGFYEQYF. Based on the CDR3 plus reference TRBV5-6 and TRBJ2-7, the full variable domain is DAGVTQSPTHLIKTRGQQVTLRCSPKSGHDTVSWYQQALGQGPQFIFQYYEEEERQRGNFPDRFSGHQFPNYSSELNVNALLLGDSALYLCASSESLRGFYEQYFGPGTRLTVT.

The genes are TRBV7-9 and TRBJ1-1, with TRBD1 as a possible D gene (5 bases). V gave up 2 bases and J gave up 5 bases, with 15 bases separating them. The CDR3 sequence is 15 residues long. Germline CDR1 is SEHNR and CDR2 is FQNEAQ (reference sequence). CDR3 sequence: CASSLSGRRRTEAFF. Written as DNA, the CDR3 is TGTGCCAGCAGCTTATCAGGGCGGAGACGTACTGAAGCTTTCTTT.

The V gene is TRBV27, the J gene TRBJ2-3; a possible D gene is TRBD1 (6 bases). V was pared by 5 bases and J by 3 bases, with 9 bases between. Germline V CDR1 and CDR2: MNHEY, SMNVEV (reference sequence). This CDR3 region has 13 residues. The CDR3: CASSRTGTDTQYF. The CDR3 nucleotides are TGTGCCAGCAGTCGTACAGGGACAGATACGCAGTATTTT.

This clone turned up a few times. This chain links TRBV12-3 or TRBV12-4 with TRBJ1-5; D is unresolved. This CDR3 is built from 13 residues. Deletions cut 3 bases from V and 7 bases from J, with 10 bases between. The CDR3 spells CASSFRREQPQHF. The DNA for the CDR3 is TGTGCCAGCAGTTTCCGGCGGGAACAGCCCCAGCATTTT.

The chain couples TRBV5-1 to TRBJ1-2; 7 bases map to TRBD1. From germline, CDR1 is SGHRS and CDR2 YFSETQ. J gave up 5 bases and V 1 base, and 8 bases lay outside the gene matches. The CDR3 has 15 residues. This CDR3 is CASSLINDRVYGYTF. DNA for the CDR3: TGCGCCAGCAGCTTGATTAATGACAGGGTTTATGGCTACACCTTC.

V and J are TRBV27 and TRBJ2-7, with D possibly being TRBD2 (7 bases). Deletions cut 8 bases from V and 1 base from J, with 18 bases between. The CDR3 totals 15 residues. The V gene's germline CDR1 is MNHEY and CDR2 SMNVEV (reference sequence). CDR3 sequence reads: CASAWGGGGSYEQYF. DNA for the CDR3: TGTGCCAGCGCCTGGGGGGGCGGAGGATCCTACGAGCAGTACTTC.

This sequence joins TRBV7-8 and TRBJ1-1; a possible D gene is TRBD1 (5 bases). In germline, CDR1 is SGHVS, CDR2 FQNEAQ. The CDR3 has 13 amino acids. V lost 5 bases, J lost 10 bases, and 17 bases lay in between. CDR3 amino acids: CASSPLSGEVAFF. CDR3 coding DNA: TGTGCCAGCAGCCCCCTGTCGGGGGAGGTAGCTTTCTTT. Variable domain in full (rest from reference TRBV7-8 and TRBJ1-1): GAGVSQSPRYKVAKRGQDVALRCDPISGHVSLFWYQQALGQGPEFLTYFQNEAQLDKSGLPSDRFFAERPEGSVSTLKIQRTQQEDSAVYLCASSPLSGEVAFFGQGTRLTVV.

Worth noting for this clone: Other DNA sequences from this sample encode an identical CDR3 as well. The CDR3 DNA sequence: TGCAGTGCCAGTGATATGAACACTGAAGCTTTCTTT. It is translated as CSASDMNTEAFF. The V gene is TRBV20-1, the J gene TRBJ1-1; D unclear. The length of the CDR3 is 12 residues. V lost 6 bases and J lost 0, with 8 bases in between. Germline V gives CDR1 DFQATT, CDR2 SNEGSKA (reference sequence).

The chain recombines TRBV28 with TRBJ2-1; perhaps TRBD1 as D (5 bases). Trimming stripped 7 bases from V and 4 bases from J, with 17 bases between. This CDR3 contains 15 residues. Per germline, CDR1 MDHEN and CDR2 SYDVKM. The DNA for the CDR3 is TGTGCCAGCAATACGCAGGGTCCAGGGTACAATGAGCAGTTCTTC. This sequence encodes CASNTQGPGYNEQFF.

This clone was counted between two and nine times. V is TRBV6-5 and J is TRBJ2-5, with a weak D call TRBD1 (6 bases). The V gene lost 7 bases and the J gene lost 5 bases, with 14 bases spanning the gap. This CDR3 is built from 13 residues. The germline V gene encodes CDR1 MNHEY and CDR2 SVGAGI. The CDR3 reads CASKVGASETQYF. CDR3 DNA sequence: TGTGCCAGCAAGGTGGGGGCGTCGGAGACCCAGTACTTC.

The chain couples TRBV7-2 to TRBJ1-2; weak D call: TRBD1 (6 bases). This CDR3 is 16 amino acids long. Trimming pared 5 bases from V and 1 base from J, leaving 17 bases between. Germline V gene lookup returns CDR1 SGHTA and CDR2 FQGNSA. As DNA, the CDR3 is TGTGCCAGCAGCCTGACGAGGGGGAAGATTAACTATGGCTACACCTTC. Translated, it gives CASSLTRGKINYGYTF. Full variable domain (outside the CDR3, taken from reference TRBV7-2 and TRBJ1-2): GAGVSQSPSNKVTEKGKDVELRCDPISGHTALYWYRQSLGQGLEFLIYFQGNSAPDKSGLPSDRFSAERTGGSVSTLTIQRTQQEDSAVYLCASSLTRGKINYGYTFGSGTRLTVV.

Here the CDR3 reads CASSYWTNAEQFF. For the CDR3, the DNA is TGTGCCAGCAGCTATTGGACAAACGCTGAGCAGTTCTTC. The chain carries TRBV5-6 and TRBJ2-1, with D possibly matching TRBD1 (5 bases). V was shortened by 3 bases and J by 9 bases, with 13 bases between the two germline ends. Germline values: CDR1 SGHDT, CDR2 YYEEEE. The CDR3 contains 13 residues.

The rearrangement uses TRBV14 and TRBJ2-7, with D possibly being TRBD1 (6 bases). Germline assignment: CDR1 SGHDN and CDR2 FVKESK. Trimming took 1 base from V and 5 from J, leaving 9 bases between them. The CDR3 length is 13 residues. The CDR3 spells CASSQVGGDEQYF. The CDR3 nucleotides are TGTGCCAGCAGCCAAGTAGGGGGTGACGAGCAGTACTTC.